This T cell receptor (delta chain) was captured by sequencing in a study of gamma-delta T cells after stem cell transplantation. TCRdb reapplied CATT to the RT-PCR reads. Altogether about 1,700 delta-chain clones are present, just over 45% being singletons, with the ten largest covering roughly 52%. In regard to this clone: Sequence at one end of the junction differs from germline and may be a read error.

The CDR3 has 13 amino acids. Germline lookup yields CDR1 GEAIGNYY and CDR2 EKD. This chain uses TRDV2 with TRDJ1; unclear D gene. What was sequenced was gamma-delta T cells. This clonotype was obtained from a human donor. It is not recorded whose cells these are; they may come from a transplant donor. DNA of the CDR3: TGTGCCTGTGCCACCGAAGACACCGATAAACTCATCTTT. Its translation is CACATEDTDKLIF.